The entry below describes one T cell receptor (beta chain). The sample comes from a study of CD4 and CD8 cells across lung adenocarcinoma regions. TCRdb re-called the PCR reads with MiXCR, one entry per CDR3 protein. Of around 25,000 distinct CDR3 sequences detected, roughly half appear once; the ten largest clones hold roughly a fifth. The patients had localized lung adenocarcinoma, a non-small cell subtype. Sequenced material: CD4+ T cells from the center of a lung tumor. The TCR comes from a male donor with lung adenocarcinoma. The CD4 and CD8 labels of this study may be unreliable.

The CDR3 region is CASSDPTISYNEQFF. CDR3 nucleotide sequence: TGCGCCAGCAGTGACCCGACAATCTCCTACAATGAGCAGTTCTTC. V gene TRBV10-2 combines with J gene TRBJ2-1; D uncertain. Per germline, CDR1 WSHSY and CDR2 SAAADI. The CDR3 has 15 amino acids. Trimming cost V 3 bases and J 0 bases, with 9 bases left between them.